This TCR beta chain was identified in a study of T-cell reconstitution after alpha-beta-depleted transplantation in children. Findings and limits, study-wide: In patients about two months after transplant, alpha-beta T cells reportedly arose from several hundred expanded graft clones. T-cell counts and diversity at one year following transplant were attributed mainly to newly produced T cells.

Germline CDR1 and CDR2: MNHGY and SVAAGI. The length of the CDR3 is 11 residues. Trimming took 8 bases from V and 0 from J, leaving 5 bases between them. Preparing the TCRbeta library involved the use of unique molecular identifiers. Each CDR3 protein is one row after TCRdb ran MiXCR on the PCR reads. The sample consists of about 470,000 distinct CDR3 sequences, 43% of them appearing once. This clonotype was recorded only once. What it recognizes is unknown. The sequencing used PBMCs, collected before TCRalphabeta/CD19-depleted stem cell transplant. V gene TRBV6-9 combines with J gene TRBJ2-7, with unresolved D. This receptor was taken from a girl aged 2-9 years with aplastic anemia, due to receive a stem cell transplant. The DNA of the CDR3 is TGTGCCAGCGGGGTCTCCTACGAGCAGTACTTC. It encodes CASGVSYEQYF.